This T cell receptor (beta chain) is drawn from a study of PD-1 blockade in classical Hodgkin lymphoma. Study results and caveats: Reasons behind the repertoire differences stay unclear, perhaps disease activity or earlier therapy.

The method was immunoSEQ multiplex PCR; TCRdb's version includes in-frame clones alone and lacks a portion of them. The data show about 110,000 clones, 70% to 90% seen once. V was cut by 7 bases and J by 3 bases, with 18 bases left in between. This CDR3 has 15 residues. The germline gives CDR1 LNHDA, CDR2 SQIVND (reference sequence). Every patient relapsed after autologous stem cell transplantation, and brentuximab vedotin exposure varied. Note on this clone: What it binds is not known.

The clonotype originates from a human donor with classical Hodgkin lymphoma. This chain connects TRBV19 to TRBJ1-1, with D unclear. The sequenced sample was peripheral blood mononuclear cells (PBMCs), obtained before the second cycle of nivolumab. Here the CDR3 reads CASTPRADAYTEAFF. The CDR3 nucleotides read TGTGCCAGTACACCACGGGCAGACGCGTACACTGAAGCTTTCTTT. The variable domain in full, with the rest retrieved from reference TRBV19 and TRBJ1-1, is DGGITQSPKYLFRKEGQNVTLSCEQNLNHDAMYWYRQDPGQGLRLIYYSQIVNDFQKGDIAEGYSVSREKKESFPLTVTSAQKNPTAFYLCASTPRADAYTEAFFGQGTRLTVV.